The clone carrying this T cell receptor (beta chain) was recorded a few times. Its target is unknown. This sample is drawn from a study of identical twins. Overall study findings and caveats: Models underestimated TCR alpha sharing (out-of-frame) in monozygotic twins.

TCRdb re-called the 5' RACE reads through MiXCR, storing one row per CDR3 protein. The repertoire holds just under 550,000 distinct CDR3 sequences, roughly 15% seen once, with 0.44% in the top ten. V was shortened by 2 bases and J by 0 bases, with 20 bases between the two germline ends. Germline V lookup: CDR1 SGHRS, CDR2 YFSETQ. This CDR3 region has 19 residues. This same sample was also taken into another study, of yellow fever vaccine responses in identical twins. That publication notes: Convergence reportedly seemed to mark part of the twins' vaccine T cell response, with personalization marking the rest.

This clonotype originated in a woman younger than 35 in good health. The sequenced sample consisted of CD4+ T cells sorted from blood. The chain links TRBV5-1 to TRBJ2-2, with D possibly being TRBD1 (6 bases). The CDR3 sequence: CASSFLAVRGHANTGELFF. CDR3 DNA: TGCGCCAGCAGCTTCTTAGCCGTCCGGGGACACGCGAACACCGGGGAGCTGTTTTTT.